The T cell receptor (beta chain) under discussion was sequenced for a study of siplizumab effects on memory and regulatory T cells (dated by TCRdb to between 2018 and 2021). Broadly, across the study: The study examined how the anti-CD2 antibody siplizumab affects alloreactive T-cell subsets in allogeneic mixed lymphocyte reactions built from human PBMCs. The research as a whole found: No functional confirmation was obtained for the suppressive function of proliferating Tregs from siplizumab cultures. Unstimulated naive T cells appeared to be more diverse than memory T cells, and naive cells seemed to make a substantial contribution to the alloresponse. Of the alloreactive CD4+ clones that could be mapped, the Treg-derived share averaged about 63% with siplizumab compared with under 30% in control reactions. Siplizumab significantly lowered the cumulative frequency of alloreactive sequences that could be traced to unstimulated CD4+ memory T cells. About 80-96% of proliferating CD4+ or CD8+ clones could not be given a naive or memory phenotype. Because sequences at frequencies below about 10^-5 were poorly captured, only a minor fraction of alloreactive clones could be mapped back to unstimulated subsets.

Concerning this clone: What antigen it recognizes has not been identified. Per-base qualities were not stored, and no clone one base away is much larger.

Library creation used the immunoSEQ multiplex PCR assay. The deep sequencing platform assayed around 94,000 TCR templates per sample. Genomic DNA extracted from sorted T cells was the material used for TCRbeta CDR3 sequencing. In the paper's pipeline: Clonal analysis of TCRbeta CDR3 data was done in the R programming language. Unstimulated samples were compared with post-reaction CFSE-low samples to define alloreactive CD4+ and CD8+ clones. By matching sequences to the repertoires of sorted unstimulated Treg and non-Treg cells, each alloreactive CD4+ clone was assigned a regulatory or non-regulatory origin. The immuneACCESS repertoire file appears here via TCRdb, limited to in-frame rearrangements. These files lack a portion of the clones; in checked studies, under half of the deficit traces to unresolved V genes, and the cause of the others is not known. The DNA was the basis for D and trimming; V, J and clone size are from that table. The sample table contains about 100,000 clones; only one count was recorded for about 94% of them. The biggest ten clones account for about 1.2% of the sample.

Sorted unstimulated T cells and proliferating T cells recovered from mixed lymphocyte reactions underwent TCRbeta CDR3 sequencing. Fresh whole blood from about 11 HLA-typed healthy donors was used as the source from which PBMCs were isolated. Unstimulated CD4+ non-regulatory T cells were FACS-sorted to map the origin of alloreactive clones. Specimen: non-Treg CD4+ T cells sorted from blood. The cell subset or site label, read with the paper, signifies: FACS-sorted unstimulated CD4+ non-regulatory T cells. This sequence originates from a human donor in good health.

The nucleotides read TGTGCCAGCAGCTTAGGCGGACAGTACCAAGAGACCCAGTACTTC. Protein translation: CASSLGGQYQETQYF. The V and J genes are TRBV7-9 and TRBJ2-5, with a tentative D gene TRBD1 over 6 matching bases. Including cysteine and phenylalanine, the CDR3 has 15 amino acids. CDR3 DNA only is kept here, 45 bases in frame from base 1. CDR1 SEHNR and CDR2 FQNEAQ were looked up in the germline V gene (reference sequence). The trim is 1 base for V and 0 bases for J, with a gap of 9 bases between the germline ends.